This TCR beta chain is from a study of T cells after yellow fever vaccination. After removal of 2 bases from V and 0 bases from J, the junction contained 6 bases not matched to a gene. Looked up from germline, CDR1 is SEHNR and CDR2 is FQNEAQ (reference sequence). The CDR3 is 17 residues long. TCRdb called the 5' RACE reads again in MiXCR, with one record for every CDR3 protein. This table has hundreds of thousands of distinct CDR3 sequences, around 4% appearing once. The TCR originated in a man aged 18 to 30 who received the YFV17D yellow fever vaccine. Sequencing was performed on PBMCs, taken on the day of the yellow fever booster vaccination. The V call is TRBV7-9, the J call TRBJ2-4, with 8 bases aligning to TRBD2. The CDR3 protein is CASSLRPGGVAKNIQYF. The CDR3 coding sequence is TGTGCCAGCAGCTTACGGCCGGGGGGGGTAGCCAAAAACATTCAGTACTTC. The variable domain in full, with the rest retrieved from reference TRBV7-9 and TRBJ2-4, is DTGVSQNPRHKITKRGQNVTFRCDPISEHNRLYWYRQTLGQGPEFLTYFQNEAQLEKSRLLSDRFSAERPKGSFSTLEIQRTEQGDSAMYLCASSLRPGGVAKNIQYFGAGTRLSVL.